This T cell receptor (beta chain) originates from a study of T cell responses to AZD1222 COVID-19 vaccine. Study conclusions and caveats: It was only after the peak T cell response that any repertoires were sampled. Females outnumbered males among donors, who were mostly white British; clonal diversity was possibly underestimated.

Sequenced by immunoSEQ multiplex PCR; TCRdb stores in-frame clones only, minus some. The table records tens of thousands of clones, 80% to 90% of them present only once. As concerns this clone: Its cognate antigen is unknown.

Trimming stripped 3 bases from V and 6 bases from J, with 6 bases between. CDR3 length: 11 amino acids. In germline, CDR1 is SGHAT, CDR2 FQNNGV. The chain is built from TRBV11-2 and TRBJ2-7, with D unclear. The sample consisted of peripheral blood, taken 28 days after the second AZD1222 dose. The receptor comes from an adult who received the AZD1222 COVID-19 vaccine. CDR3 nucleotide sequence: TGTGCCAGCAGCTTCATAGGCGAGCAGTACTTC. It encodes CASSFIGEQYF.